The 6 T cell receptor beta chains below all came from one sample that was sequenced in a study of early T cells in non-severe SARS-CoV-2 infection. MiXCR was run by TCRdb on the 5' RACE reads, yielding one entry per CDR3 protein. The table lists tens of thousands of distinct CDR3 sequences, roughly 7.1% of them singletons. Material: whole blood. Receptors were obtained from an adult who was a healthcare worker with PCR-confirmed SARS-CoV-2 infection or an uninfected control (not recorded which).

By share of the sample, this clonotype is large. The chain carries TRBV27 and TRBJ2-2; 8 bases match TRBD1. The CDR3 length is 15 residues. Germline CDR1 and CDR2: MNHEY and SMNVEV (reference sequence). V lost 5 bases to trimming and J lost 1 base; unmatched junction nucleotides: 3. CDR3 nucleotide sequence: TGTGCCAGCAGTCCGGACAGGGAGAACACCGGGGAGCTGTTTTTT. Its protein is CASSPDRENTGELFF.

The table lists this clonotype with many counts. This chain connects TRBV7-6 to TRBJ1-2; 11 positions match TRBD1. J was trimmed by 5 bases and V by 0 bases; bases with no gene match: 11. CDR1 is SGHVS and CDR2 is FNYEAQ in the germline V gene. This CDR3 has 18 residues. CDR3 loop: CASSLAPGGGQGEYGYTF. CDR3 in DNA: TGTGCCAGCAGCTTAGCGCCGGGAGGGGGACAGGGGGAGTATGGCTACACCTTC.

The table lists this clonotype with a few counts. The rearrangement joins TRBV11-2 to TRBJ2-1; TRBD2 aligns across 10 bases. The V segment lost 5 bases and the J segment 0 bases; nucleotides outside the gene matches: 1. Germline CDR1 reads SGHAT; CDR2 reads FQNNGV. This CDR3 spans 15 amino acids. The CDR3 sequence is CASSPSGGSYNEQFF. In nucleotides, the CDR3 is TGTGCCAGCAGCCCTAGCGGGGGCTCCTACAATGAGCAGTTCTTC.

This clonotype was counted only a few times. J is TRBJ2-1 and V is TRBV7-2; 14 bases align to TRBD2. Germline V gene data show CDR1 as SGHTA and CDR2 as FQGNSA. The CDR3 consists of 15 residues. The trim removed 4 bases at V and 8 bases at J, leaving 4 bases unmatched. For the CDR3, the DNA is TGTGCCAGCAGCTCCCTGGGACTAGCGGGGGATGAGCAGTTCTTC. Its translation is CASSSLGLAGDEQFF.

There are many counts of this clonotype. J is TRBJ2-7 and V is TRBV3-1, with 9 bases that match TRBD1. Trimming at V came to 1 base and at J to 1 base, leaving 8 bases not matched to a gene. CDR3 length: 17 amino acids. CDR1 and CDR2 from the germline V gene are LGHDT and YNNKEL (reference sequence). The CDR3 region has the DNA TGTGCCAGCAGCCAAGGCGGACAGGGGACACCATCCTACGAGCAGTACTTC. Protein: CASSQGGQGTPSYEQYF.

This clonotype was observed many times. The chain has TRBV4-2 and TRBJ1-3; weak D call: TRBD1 (5 bases). The germline V and J ends were trimmed by 6 bases and 0 bases, with 12 bases remaining between them. Germline V gene lookup returns CDR1 LGHNA and CDR2 YNFKEQ. The CDR3 loop spans 15 amino acids. Here the CDR3 DNA reads TGTGCCAGCAGTAGGGACTCCAACTCTGGAAACACCATATATTTT. It encodes CASSRDSNSGNTIYF.